This record looks at one TCR beta chain sequence and its context. The antigen remains unidentified. TCRdb reprocessed the reads with MiXCR, giving one entry per CDR3 protein. The sample holds 200,000 or so distinct CDR3 sequences, roughly 27% seen once. The length of the CDR3 is 13 residues. With 2 bases removed from V and 3 bases from J, the gap between germline ends came to 10 bases. The germline CDR1 and CDR2 sequences are SQVTM and ANQGSEA. These data are taken from a study of T cell repertoires in cytomegalovirus infection. Study in general: Public TCR beta signature analysis indicated the presence of both CMV infection and matching HLA type.

Study-wide results and limits: CMV-specific TCR beta clonotypes restricted by HLA-C dominated the ex vivo response. Identification of carriers of CMV plus the relevant HLA was achieved through cumulative public TCR beta family frequency.

The clonotype was recovered from a human donor in good health (CMV status not recorded). Some clones in this sample may be carry-over from other donors' samples. The chain has TRBV29-1 and TRBJ1-1; D not certain. The sample comprised PBMCs. The CDR3 nucleotides are TGCAGCGTTGAAAGGGAGGGTTACACTGAAGCTTTCTTT. Its protein product is CSVEREGYTEAFF.